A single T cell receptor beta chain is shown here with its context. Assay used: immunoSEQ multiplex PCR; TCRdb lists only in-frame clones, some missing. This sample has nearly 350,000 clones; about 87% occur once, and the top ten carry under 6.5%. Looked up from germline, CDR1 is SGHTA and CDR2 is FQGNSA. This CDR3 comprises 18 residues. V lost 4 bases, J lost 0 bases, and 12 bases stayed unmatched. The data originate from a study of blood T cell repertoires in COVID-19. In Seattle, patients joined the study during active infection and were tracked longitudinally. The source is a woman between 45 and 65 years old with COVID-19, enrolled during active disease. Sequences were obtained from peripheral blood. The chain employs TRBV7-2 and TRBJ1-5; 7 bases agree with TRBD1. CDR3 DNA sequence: TGTGCCAGCAGCTCACCCGGGACAGAGAATTATAGCAATCAGCCCCAGCATTTT. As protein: CASSSPGTENYSNQPQHF.